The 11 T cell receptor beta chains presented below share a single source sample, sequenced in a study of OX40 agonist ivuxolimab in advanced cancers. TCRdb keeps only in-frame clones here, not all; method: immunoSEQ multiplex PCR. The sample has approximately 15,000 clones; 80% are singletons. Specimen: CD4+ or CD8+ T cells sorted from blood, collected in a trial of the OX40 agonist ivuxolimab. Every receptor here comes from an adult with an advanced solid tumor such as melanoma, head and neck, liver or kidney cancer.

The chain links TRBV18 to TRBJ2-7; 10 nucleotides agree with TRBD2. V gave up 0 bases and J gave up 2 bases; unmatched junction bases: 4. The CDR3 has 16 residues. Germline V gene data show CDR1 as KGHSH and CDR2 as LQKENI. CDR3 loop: CASSPPWTSGPYEQYF. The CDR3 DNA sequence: TGTGCCAGCTCACCACCCTGGACTAGCGGCCCCTACGAGCAGTACTTC.

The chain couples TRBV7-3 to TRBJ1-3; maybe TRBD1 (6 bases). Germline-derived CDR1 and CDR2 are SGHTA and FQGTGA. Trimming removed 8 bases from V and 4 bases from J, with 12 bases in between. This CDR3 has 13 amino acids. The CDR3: CASSIQGGNTIYF. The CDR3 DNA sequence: TGTGCCAGCTCTATACAGGGCGGAAACACCATATATTTT.

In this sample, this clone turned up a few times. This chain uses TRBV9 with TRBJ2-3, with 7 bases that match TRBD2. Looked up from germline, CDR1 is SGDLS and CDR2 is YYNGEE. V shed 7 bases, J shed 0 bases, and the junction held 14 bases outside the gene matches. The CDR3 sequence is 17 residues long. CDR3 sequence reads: CASSHPPAGTSTDTQYF. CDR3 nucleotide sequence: TGTGCCAGCTCCCATCCGCCAGCGGGGACTAGCACAGATACGCAGTATTTT. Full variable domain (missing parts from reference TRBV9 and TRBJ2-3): DSGVTQTPKHLITATGQRVTLRCSPRSGDLSVYWYQQSLDQGLQFLIQYYNGEERAKGNILERFSAQQFPDLHSELNLSSLELGDSALYFCASSHPPAGTSTDTQYFGPGTRLTVL.

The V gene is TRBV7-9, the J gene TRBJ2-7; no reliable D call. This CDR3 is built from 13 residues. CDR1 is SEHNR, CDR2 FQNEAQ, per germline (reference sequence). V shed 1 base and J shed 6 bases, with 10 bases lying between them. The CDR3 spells CASSLGLGVEQYF. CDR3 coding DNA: TGTGCCAGCAGCTTAGGGCTGGGCGTCGAGCAGTACTTC.

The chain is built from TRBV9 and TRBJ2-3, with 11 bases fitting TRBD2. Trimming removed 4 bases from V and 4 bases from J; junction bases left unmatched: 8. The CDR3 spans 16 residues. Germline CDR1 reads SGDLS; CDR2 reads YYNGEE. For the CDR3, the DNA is TGTGCCAGCAGCCCCGGGACTAGCGGAGTGTCAGATACGCAGTATTTT. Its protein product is CASSPGTSGVSDTQYF.

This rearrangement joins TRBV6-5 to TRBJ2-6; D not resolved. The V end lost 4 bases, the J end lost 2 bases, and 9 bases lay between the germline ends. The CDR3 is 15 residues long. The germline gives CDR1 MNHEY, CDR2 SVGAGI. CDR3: CASSSQDAGANVLTF. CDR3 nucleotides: TGTGCCAGCAGTTCGCAGGACGCTGGGGCCAACGTCCTGACTTTC.

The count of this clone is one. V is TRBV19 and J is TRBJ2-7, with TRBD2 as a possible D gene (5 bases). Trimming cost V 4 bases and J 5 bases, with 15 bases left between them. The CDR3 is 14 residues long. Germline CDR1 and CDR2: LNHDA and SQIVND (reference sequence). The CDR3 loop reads CASSSQPGSHEQYF. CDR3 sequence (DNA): TGTGCCAGTAGTAGCCAACCTGGGAGTCACGAGCAGTACTTC.

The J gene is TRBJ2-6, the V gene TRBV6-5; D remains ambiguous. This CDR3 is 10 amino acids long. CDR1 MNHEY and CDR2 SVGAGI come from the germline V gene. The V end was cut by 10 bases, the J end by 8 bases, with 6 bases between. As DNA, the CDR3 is TGTGCCACTCTGACCAACGTCCTGACTTTC. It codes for CATLTNVLTF.

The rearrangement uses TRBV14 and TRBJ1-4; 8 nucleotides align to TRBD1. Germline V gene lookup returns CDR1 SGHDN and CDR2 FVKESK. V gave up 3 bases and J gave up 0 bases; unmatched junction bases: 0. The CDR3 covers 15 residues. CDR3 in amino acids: CASSQGQATNEKLFF. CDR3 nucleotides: TGTGCCAGCAGCCAGGGACAGGCAACTAATGAAAAACTGTTTTTT.

CDR3 sequence reads: CASSLDLGIEAFF. The CDR3 DNA reads TGTGCCAGCAGCTTAGATCTAGGGATTGAAGCTTTCTTT. The genes are TRBV11-2 and TRBJ1-1, with D unresolved. Trimming left V 0 bases short and J 7 bases short, with 9 bases between. Looked up from germline, CDR1 is SGHAT and CDR2 is FQNNGV. The CDR3 is 13 residues long. Full variable domain (remainder filled in from reference TRBV11-2 and TRBJ1-1): EAGVAQSPRYKIIEKRQSVAFWCNPISGHATLYWYQQILGQGPKLLIQFQNNGVVDDSQLPKDRFSAERLKGVDSTLKIQPAKLEDSAVYLCASSLDLGIEAFFGQGTRLTVV.

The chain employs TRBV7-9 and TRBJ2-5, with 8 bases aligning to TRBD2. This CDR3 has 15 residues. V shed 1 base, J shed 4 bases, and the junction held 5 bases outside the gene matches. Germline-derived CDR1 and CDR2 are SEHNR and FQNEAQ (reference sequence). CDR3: CASSLGGSGGETQYF. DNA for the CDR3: TGTGCCAGCAGCTTAGGCGGGAGCGGGGGAGAGACCCAGTACTTC.